This passage covers 13 T cell receptor beta chains from one sample sequenced in a study of cytomegalovirus exposure and HLA in healthy donors. The PCR had 60 Vbeta and 13 Jbeta primers. Assay: immunoSEQ multiplex PCR; the TCRdb copy retains only in-frame clones and omits some. The table shows about 130,000 clones, with around three quarters occurring only once. Sequencing was done on a sample of PBMCs. The receptors were gathered from a woman aged 50 to 60 in good health and CMV-seronegative.

This clone was found once. The chain uses TRBV28 and TRBJ1-5; D may be TRBD1 (5 bases). Germline assignment: CDR1 MDHEN and CDR2 SYDVKM. This CDR3 comprises 15 residues. Trimming stripped 5 bases from V and 1 base from J, with 12 bases between. Written as DNA, the CDR3 is TGTGCCAGCAGTACACAGGCGTCGAGCAATCAGCCCCAGCATTTT. Encoded protein: CASSTQASSNQPQHF.

This rearrangement joins TRBV7-6 to TRBJ1-6; 8 nucleotides agree with TRBD1. The junction had 10 bases not matched to a gene; V was cut back by 6 bases and J by 9 bases. The CDR3 covers 15 residues. The germline CDR1 and CDR2 sequences are SGHVS and FNYEAQ. The CDR3 loop reads CASSSRQGISSPLHF. The CDR3 DNA reads TGTGCCAGCAGTTCTCGACAGGGGATAAGTTCACCCCTCCACTTT. Looking up the rest from reference TRBV7-6 and TRBJ1-6 gives the full variable domain: GAGVSQSPRYKVTKRGQDVALRCDPISGHVSLYWYRQALGQGPEFLTYFNYEAQQDKSGLPNDRFSAERPEGSISTLTIQRTEQRDSAMYRCASSSRQGISSPLHFGNGTRLTVT.

The rearrangement uses TRBV27 and TRBJ1-5, with 7 positions matching TRBD1. CDR1 and CDR2 from the germline V gene are MNHEY and SMNVEV (reference sequence). Trimming at V came to 6 bases and at J to 1 base, leaving 3 bases not matched to a gene. The CDR3 is 14 amino acids. The CDR3 here is CASRQGVSNQPQHF. The DNA of the CDR3 is TGTGCCAGCAGGCAGGGGGTGAGCAATCAGCCCCAGCATTTT.

J is TRBJ2-7 and V is TRBV21-1; the table's D call TRBD2 went unverified against the DNA. TRBV21-1 is noted as a pseudogene. The CDR3 covers 16 residues. The CDR3 DNA sequence: TGTGCCAGCAGCCCCCCCGGACTAGCGGGACCCTCCGGGCAGTACGTC. Translation gives CASSPPGLAGPSGQYV.

The CDR3 bases are TGCGCCAGCAGCTCACCCTGGGAGACTAGCGGGTTCGGGGGTGTATCGGATACGCAGTATTTT. Its protein is CASSSPWETSGFGGVSDTQYF. The chain is built from TRBV5-1 and TRBJ2-3; 10 bases map to TRBD2. V trimming: 3 bases; J trimming: 6 bases; junction bases outside the gene matches: 25. Germline values: CDR1 SGHRS, CDR2 YFSETQ. CDR3 length: 21 residues. The full variable domain, its missing parts supplied by reference TRBV5-1 and TRBJ2-3, is KAGVTQTPRYLIKTRGQQVTLSCSPISGHRSVSWYQQTPGQGLQFLFEYFSETQRNKGNFPGRFSGRQFSNSRSEMNVSTLELGDSALYLCASSSPWETSGFGGVSDTQYFGPGTRLTVL.

The chain is built from TRBV11-3 and TRBJ2-5, with D tentatively TRBD2 (5 bases). CDR1 and CDR2 (germline): SGHNT, YENEEA. The CDR3 has 14 residues. The germline V and J ends were trimmed by 5 bases and 0 bases, with 10 bases remaining between them. The CDR3, as DNA: TGTGCCAGCAGCCCAGGAGGAAACCAAGAGACCCAGTACTTC. It encodes CASSPGGNQETQYF.

J is TRBJ1-3 and V is TRBV25-1, with D perhaps matching TRBD1 (5 bases). This CDR3 has 18 residues. V was shortened by 1 base and J by 0 bases, with 16 bases between the two germline ends. Germline CDR1 reads MGHDK; CDR2 reads SYGVNS. The CDR3 protein is CASSELVPGGNSGNTIYF. CDR3 DNA: TGTGCCAGCAGTGAATTAGTTCCCGGGGGTAACTCTGGAAACACCATATATTTT.

The chain has TRBV11-2 and TRBJ2-5, with 7 bases identical to TRBD1. Germline V CDR1 and CDR2: SGHAT, FQNNGV. CDR3 length equals 15 residues. J was trimmed by 2 bases and V by 5 bases; bases with no gene match: 8. DNA for the CDR3: TGTGCCAGCAGCCCCGGGACAGTGCTACAAGAGACCCAGTACTTC. Translation: CASSPGTVLQETQYF.

The V gene is TRBV5-6, the J gene TRBJ2-2; TRBD2 might be the D (5 bases). V gave up 4 bases and J gave up 5 bases, with 15 bases separating them. The V gene's germline CDR1 is SGHDT and CDR2 YYEEEE. This CDR3 is 15 amino acids long. CDR3 coding DNA: TGTGCCAGCAGCGGGGATTCGAGGGAAACCGGGGAGCTGTTTTTT. Its protein product is CASSGDSRETGELFF.

This clone was found once. J is TRBJ1-4 and V is TRBV30, with D possibly TRBD1 on 6 matching bases. V shed 3 bases and J shed 7 bases, with 15 bases lying between them. The germline V gene encodes CDR1 GTSNPN and CDR2 SVGIG (reference sequence). This CDR3 has 14 residues. The CDR3 DNA reads as TGTGCCTGGAGCGAGGGGGGGATTCTTGAAAAACTGTTTTTT. Translated, it gives CAWSEGGILEKLFF.

This rearrangement joins TRBV18 to TRBJ2-3, with TRBD1 matching over 7 bases. Per the germline V gene, CDR1 is KGHSH and CDR2 is LQKENI. J was trimmed by 2 bases and V by 4 bases; bases with no gene match: 9. CDR3 size: 16 residues. CDR3: CASSLQGGQNTDTQYF. The CDR3 DNA follows: TGTGCCAGCTCACTCCAAGGGGGCCAGAACACAGATACGCAGTATTTT.

This clone was seen a few times. This chain joins TRBV7-2 and TRBJ1-1; the D gene is possibly TRBD1 (5 bases). V gave up 5 bases and J gave up 10 bases, with 14 bases separating them. Per germline, CDR1 SGHTA and CDR2 FQGNSA. The CDR3 loop spans 12 amino acids. The CDR3 nucleotides are TGTGCCAGCAGCCCCCCAGGGAGGTTAGCTTTCTTT. Residues: CASSPPGRLAFF.

The chain uses TRBV30 and TRBJ2-7; weak D call: TRBD2 (5 bases). This CDR3 comprises 12 residues. The V gene's germline CDR1 is GTSNPN and CDR2 SVGIG (reference sequence). The ends were cut back, 3 bases at V and 5 bases at J, with 11 bases in the middle. The CDR3 DNA reads TGTGCCTGGAGCCCCTCTAGCAACGAGCAGTACTTC. It translates to CAWSPSSNEQYF.